This entry describes one T cell receptor (beta chain). What it recognizes is unknown. The data belong to a study of siplizumab effects on memory and regulatory T cells. Overall study results and limits: It seemed that naive T cells were more diverse than memory cells and were major contributors to the alloresponse.

Profiling relied on immunoSEQ multiplex PCR, and the TCRdb table lists in-frame clones only, not all of them. The sample lists approximately 48,000 clones; roughly 93% were seen once. The CDR3 is made up of 16 amino acids. Between the trimmed V and J ends, which lost 0 bases and 5 bases, there was a span of 17 bases. Germline CDR1 SGHNT, CDR2 YYREEE (reference sequence). The sample comprised CD8+ T cells sorted from blood. The chain is built from TRBV5-4 and TRBJ1-2; D perhaps matches TRBD1 (6 bases). This receptor was obtained from a human donor in good health. The CDR3 nucleotides are TGTGCCAGCAGCTTGGTACTACTGGGGGGCGCGTATGGCTACACCTTC. It yields the protein CASSLVLLGGAYGYTF.